The next 28 T cell receptor beta chains were all read from a single sample in a study of T cell responses to AZD1222 COVID-19 vaccine. Clones were sequenced by immunoSEQ multiplex PCR, and TCRdb holds only the in-frame ones, with some missing. The table lists roughly 120,000 clones, 88% of them singletons, with 18% in the top ten. This sample comprised peripheral blood, obtained on day 0 of MenACWY control vaccination. The receptors originated from an adult in good health.

The chain couples TRBV7-2 to TRBJ2-1; unclear D gene. The CDR3 runs 15 residues. V lost 0 bases and J lost 4, with 10 bases in between. The germline CDR1 and CDR2 sequences are SGHTA and FQGNSA. CDR3 sequence: CASSLAADRYNEQFF. CDR3 DNA: TGTGCCAGCAGCTTAGCGGCCGACCGATACAATGAGCAGTTCTTC.

This clone is medium-sized within its sample. The chain combines TRBV3-1 (or the pseudogene TRBV3-2) with TRBJ2-2; the D gene is possibly TRBD2 (5 bases). The CDR3 is 16 residues long. V shed 0 bases and J shed 6 bases, with 14 bases lying between them. Germline loops: CDR1 LGHDT, CDR2 YNNKEL (reference sequence). In DNA form, the CDR3 reads TGTGCCAGCAGCCAAGAATTCACGGGGTTGTCCGGGGAGCTGTTTTTT. It codes for CASSQEFTGLSGELFF.

The CDR3 DNA reads TGTGCCTGGAGTCGGACCGATTTTTCCGGAAAACTGTTTTTT. This sequence encodes CAWSRTDFSGKLFF. The rearrangement links TRBV30 to TRBJ1-4; D is unclear. Trimming cost V 2 bases and J 10 bases, with 17 bases left between them. This CDR3 is built from 14 residues. The V gene's germline CDR1 is GTSNPN and CDR2 SVGIG (reference sequence).

This clone was detected once. The chain combines TRBV29-1 with TRBJ2-7; D is perhaps TRBD2 (6 bases). The CDR3 is 13 residues long. CDR1 is SQVTM, CDR2 ANQGSEA, per germline. V lost 6 bases to trimming and J lost 0 bases, with 12 bases between them. The CDR3 protein is CSVFPGDSYEQYF. The CDR3 nucleotides read TGCAGCGTCTTCCCGGGAGACTCCTACGAGCAGTACTTC.

Note on this clone: Germline and junction disagree at one end, which may indicate a read error. The CDR3 sequence: CVASSYNEQFF. The CDR3 nucleotides are TGCGTAGCGTCCTCCTACAATGAGCAGTTCTTC. This rearrangement joins TRBV28 to TRBJ2-1; possible D gene TRBD2, 5 bases. Germline-derived CDR1 and CDR2 are MDHEN and SYDVKM. The CDR3 totals 11 residues.

The chain uses TRBV7-3 and TRBJ2-6; tentatively, D is TRBD2 (7 bases). V shed 2 bases and J shed 2 bases, with 10 bases lying between them. The CDR3 is 16 residues long. The germline V gene encodes CDR1 SGHTA and CDR2 FQGTGA. The CDR3 nucleotides read TGTGCCAGCAGCTTACGGGGGGCAGCTGGGGCCAACGTCCTGACTTTC. Residues: CASSLRGAAGANVLTF.

CDR3 sequence: CASSRPGLAVYEQYF. CDR3 sequence (DNA): TGTGCCAGCAGCCGGCCGGGACTAGCGGTCTACGAGCAGTACTTC. This chain links TRBV14 with TRBJ2-7; 11 bases match TRBD2. The CDR3 runs 15 residues. With 4 bases clipped from V and 3 bases from J, the junction kept 5 bases outside the gene matches. Germline-derived CDR1 and CDR2 are SGHDN and FVKESK.

The V call is TRBV3-1 (or the pseudogene TRBV3-2), the J call TRBJ1-2; TRBD1 matches at 9 bases. The germline V gene has CDR1 LGHDT and CDR2 YNNKEL (reference sequence). J lost 4 bases, V lost 2 bases, and 8 bases had no gene match. The CDR3 spans 16 residues. The CDR3 sequence is CASSQLYRGPRYGYTF. CDR3 bases: TGTGCCAGCAGCCAACTTTACAGGGGGCCCCGCTATGGCTACACCTTC.

This clone has only one observation. The chain couples TRBV7-9 to TRBJ1-4; 7 nucleotides line up with TRBD1. In germline, CDR1 is SEHNR, CDR2 FQNEAQ (reference sequence). With 1 base clipped from V and 0 bases from J, the junction kept 5 bases outside the gene matches. The CDR3 totals 17 residues. This CDR3 reads CASSLVDRVTTNEKLFF. CDR3 DNA: TGTGCCAGCAGCTTAGTAGACAGGGTTACAACTAATGAAAAACTGTTTTTT.

CDR3: CASSQGSSYNSPLHF. The CDR3, as DNA: TGTGCCAGCAGCCAAGGGTCCTCCTATAATTCACCCCTCCACTTT. The chain couples TRBV3-1 (or the pseudogene TRBV3-2) to TRBJ1-6; D is uncertain. The V end was cut by 1 base, the J end by 0 bases, with 4 bases between. CDR1 is LGHDT and CDR2 is YNNKEL in the germline V gene (reference sequence). CDR3 length: 15 residues.

This chain links TRBV29-1 with TRBJ2-7, with a weak D call TRBD1 (5 bases). Germline loops: CDR1 SQVTM, CDR2 ANQGSEA. This CDR3 is built from 11 residues. V was cut by 7 bases and J by 4 bases, with 11 bases left in between. The CDR3, as DNA: TGCAGCGCCACGACAGATTACGAGCAGTACTTC. Translated: CSATTDYEQYF.

The J gene is TRBJ1-5, the V gene TRBV19, with D hard to call. Germline V CDR1 and CDR2: LNHDA, SQIVND (reference sequence). The CDR3 is 17 amino acids. With 6 bases removed from V and 0 bases from J, the gap between germline ends came to 18 bases. CDR3 coding DNA: TGTGCCAGTAGCCTAATGGCTTCGGGCTATAGCAATCAGCCCCAGCATTTT. Protein: CASSLMASGYSNQPQHF.

The V and J genes are TRBV7-2 and TRBJ1-1, with D unresolved. V was trimmed by 6 bases and J by 6 bases, leaving 14 bases between them. This CDR3 spans 13 amino acids. The germline V gene encodes CDR1 SGHTA and CDR2 FQGNSA. The CDR3 bases are TGTGCCAGCAGTCAAGGACCCGATGCTGAAGCTTTCTTT. It specifies CASSQGPDAEAFF.

The chain has TRBV14 and TRBJ2-1; weak D call: TRBD2 (6 bases). Between the trimmed V and J ends, which lost 1 base and 5 bases, there was a span of 15 bases. Germline values: CDR1 SGHDN, CDR2 FVKESK. This CDR3 comprises 16 residues. In DNA, the CDR3 is TGTGCCAGCAGCCAAGTATTCGGGAGTGGGGACAATGAGCAGTTCTTC. Its protein is CASSQVFGSGDNEQFF. The variable domain in full, with the rest retrieved from reference TRBV14 and TRBJ2-1, is EAGVTQFPSHSVIEKGQTVTLRCDPISGHDNLYWYRRVMGKEIKFLLHFVKESKQDESGMPNNRFLAERTGGTYSTLKVQPAELEDSGVYFCASSQVFGSGDNEQFFGPGTRLTVL.

This rearrangement joins TRBV6-6 to TRBJ1-1, with no clear D. Germline V CDR1 and CDR2: MNHNY, SVGAGI (reference sequence). The V end lost 6 bases, the J end lost 2 bases, and 10 bases lay between the germline ends. The CDR3 consists of 13 residues. The CDR3 DNA reads as TGTGCCAGCAGCAAAGGAAGCAACACTGAAGCTTTCTTT. It codes for CASSKGSNTEAFF.

The rearrangement joins TRBV10-3 to TRBJ2-7; D not resolved. Trimming removed 4 bases from V and 6 bases from J, with 7 bases in between. This CDR3 is built from 11 residues. The germline gives CDR1 ENHRY, CDR2 SYGVKD. The CDR3: CAISGEAEQYF. The CDR3 DNA sequence: TGTGCCATCAGTGGGGAAGCCGAGCAGTACTTC.

The V gene is TRBV2, the J gene TRBJ1-2, with D possibly being TRBD1 (6 bases). The CDR3 loop spans 12 amino acids. Germline CDR1 and CDR2: SNHLY and FYNNEI. The V end lost 6 bases, the J end lost 7 bases, and 12 bases lay between the germline ends. Written as DNA, the CDR3 is TGTGCCAGCAGCCGAGGGGGGCCTGGCTACACCTTC. Its protein product is CASSRGGPGYTF.

This chain joins TRBV7-2 and TRBJ2-5; 7 positions agree with TRBD1. After removal of 5 bases from V and 5 bases from J, the junction contained 8 bases not matched to a gene. Looked up from germline, CDR1 is SGHTA and CDR2 is FQGNSA. This CDR3 spans 14 amino acids. CDR3 sequence reads: CASSTPTGSETQYF. CDR3 bases: TGTGCCAGCAGCACGCCGACAGGGTCGGAGACCCAGTACTTC. The full variable domain, in which reference TRBV7-2 and TRBJ2-5 provide the parts outside the CDR3, is GAGVSQSPSNKVTEKGKDVELRCDPISGHTALYWYRQSLGQGLEFLIYFQGNSAPDKSGLPSDRFSAERTGGSVSTLTIQRTQQEDSAVYLCASSTPTGSETQYFGPGTRLLVL.

The chain uses TRBV2 and TRBJ2-4; the D is unclear. The germline V gene encodes CDR1 SNHLY and CDR2 FYNNEI. CDR3 length equals 13 residues. The V and J ends lost 7 bases and 0 bases respectively, with 7 bases between them. The CDR3 DNA reads as TGTGCCAGCAATCAAATAGCCAAAAACATTCAGTACTTC. This sequence encodes CASNQIAKNIQYF.

The CDR3 coding sequence is TGTGCCAGCAGCTCGACAGGTCCTGGGTACGAGCAGTACTTC. This gives the protein CASSSTGPGYEQYF. The chain couples TRBV7-8 to TRBJ2-7; tentative D call: TRBD1 (6 bases). This CDR3 is 14 amino acids long. The germline V and J ends were trimmed by 4 bases and 4 bases, with 14 bases remaining between them. Germline lookup yields CDR1 SGHVS and CDR2 FQNEAQ.

This clone was recorded at least ten times. The chain has TRBV5-1 and TRBJ1-5; TRBD1 matches at 12 bases. Germline-derived CDR1 and CDR2 are SGHRS and YFSETQ. The CDR3 sequence is 18 residues long. The J segment lost 7 bases and the V segment lost 0 bases, leaving 11 bases of the junction unmatched. CDR3 in amino acids: CASSLDPGQGAIWQPQHF. The CDR3 DNA is TGCGCCAGCAGCTTGGATCCGGGACAGGGGGCGATCTGGCAGCCCCAGCATTTT. Supplemented by reference TRBV5-1 and TRBJ1-5, the full variable domain reads KAGVTQTPRYLIKTRGQQVTLSCSPISGHRSVSWYQQTPGQGLQFLFEYFSETQRNKGNFPGRFSGRQFSNSRSEMNVSTLELGDSALYLCASSLDPGQGAIWQPQHFGDGTRLSIL.

The chain recombines TRBV5-4 with TRBJ1-1, with TRBD1 identical over 10 bases. This CDR3 region has 16 residues. The J segment lost 8 bases and the V segment lost 4 bases, leaving 14 bases of the junction unmatched. The germline gives CDR1 SGHNT, CDR2 YYREEE (reference sequence). The CDR3 nucleotides read TGTGCCAGCAGCCCCGGGACAGGGGTTGTGGAGTTCGAAGCTTTCTTT. Its protein is CASSPGTGVVEFEAFF.

This chain uses TRBV4-1 with TRBJ1-1, with 8 bases that match TRBD1. CDR3 length equals 14 residues. Germline V gives CDR1 MGHRA, CDR2 YSYEKL. After removal of 7 bases from V and 3 bases from J, the junction contained 7 bases not matched to a gene. CDR3 nucleotide sequence: TGCGCCAGCACCCTACAGGACAGGGACACTGAAGCTTTCTTT. Protein: CASTLQDRDTEAFF.

The V gene is TRBV30, the J gene TRBJ2-1, with 10 bases that match TRBD2. The CDR3 runs to 16 residues. Germline CDR1 and CDR2: GTSNPN and SVGIG (reference sequence). V shed 3 bases and J 7 bases; nucleotides not matched to a gene: 12. The CDR3 is CAWRSTSGTMGNEQFF. The CDR3 DNA is TGTGCCTGGAGGTCTACTAGCGGGACCATGGGAAATGAGCAGTTCTTC.

This clone was found a few times. The chain combines TRBV5-1 with TRBJ2-7, with TRBD2 matching 7 bases. The germline V gene has CDR1 SGHRS and CDR2 YFSETQ. The V and J ends lost 0 bases and 3 bases, in that order; junction bases with no gene match: 6. This CDR3 has 15 residues. CDR3 sequence: CASSLDGGRIYEQYF. DNA for the CDR3: TGCGCCAGCAGCTTGGACGGCGGGAGAATCTACGAGCAGTACTTC.

CDR3 amino acids: CASSQGGLNQPQHF. The CDR3 DNA reads as TGTGCCAGCAGCCAAGGAGGCCTAAATCAGCCCCAGCATTTT. The rearrangement links TRBV3-1 (or the pseudogene TRBV3-2) to TRBJ1-5; no clear D. The CDR3 loop spans 14 amino acids. Trimming pared 1 base from V and 4 bases from J, leaving 8 bases between. Germline-derived CDR1 and CDR2 are LGHDT and YNNKEL (reference sequence).

This chain connects TRBV2 to TRBJ1-4, with unresolved D. Germline V lookup: CDR1 SNHLY, CDR2 FYNNEI. This CDR3 region has 11 residues. With 6 bases removed from V and 8 bases from J, the gap between germline ends came to 7 bases. The CDR3 loop reads CASSEYEKLFF. In DNA, the CDR3 is TGTGCCAGCAGCGAATACGAAAAACTGTTTTTT. Variable domain in full (rest from reference TRBV2 and TRBJ1-4): EPEVTQTPSHQVTQMGQEVILRCVPISNHLYFYWYRQILGQKVEFLVSFYNNEISEKSEIFDDQFSVERPDGSNFTLKIRSTKLEDSAMYFCASSEYEKLFFGSGTQLSVL.

The genes are TRBV6-5 and TRBJ1-1; no clear D gene. Trimming took 6 bases from V and 3 from J, leaving 14 bases between them. There are 14 residues in the CDR3. The V gene's germline CDR1 is MNHEY and CDR2 SVGAGI. Here the CDR3 DNA reads TGTGCCAGCAGAAAGGACCCGACCGACACTGAAGCTTTCTTT. Protein: CASRKDPTDTEAFF.